Listed here is a single T cell receptor (beta chain). The antigen is not known. Mismatch with germline at one junction end may stem from a read error. Per germline, CDR1 SGHTA and CDR2 FQGTGA. The CDR3 has 14 amino acids. The data derive from a study of CD8+CD57+ T cells in acquired aplastic anemia. Sequenced patients had shown CD8+CD57+ cell expansion by flow cytometry. Every patient was diagnosed with severe acquired aplastic anemia. By the time of blood sampling, patients had still received no therapy. Findings and caveats of the study: Comparison of patients with controls identified around 31 shared CD8+ CDR3 sequences.

For CDR3 and TCR beta VDJ profiling, genomic DNA was the template used. Each CDR3 protein is one row after TCRdb ran MiXCR on the reads. The sample lists roughly 250,000 distinct CDR3 sequences; about 80% were seen once. This sequence originates from a human donor with aplastic anemia. Sequenced material: sorted CD4+, CD8+, or CD8+CD57+ T cells (not recorded which) from PBMCs. The chain carries TRBV7-3 and TRBJ1-2; 7 bases map to TRBD1. The CDR3 DNA reads TGTGCCACCAGCTTAAGTAAGGGGGCGAAGGGCTACACCTTC. Protein product: CATSLSKGAKGYTF.